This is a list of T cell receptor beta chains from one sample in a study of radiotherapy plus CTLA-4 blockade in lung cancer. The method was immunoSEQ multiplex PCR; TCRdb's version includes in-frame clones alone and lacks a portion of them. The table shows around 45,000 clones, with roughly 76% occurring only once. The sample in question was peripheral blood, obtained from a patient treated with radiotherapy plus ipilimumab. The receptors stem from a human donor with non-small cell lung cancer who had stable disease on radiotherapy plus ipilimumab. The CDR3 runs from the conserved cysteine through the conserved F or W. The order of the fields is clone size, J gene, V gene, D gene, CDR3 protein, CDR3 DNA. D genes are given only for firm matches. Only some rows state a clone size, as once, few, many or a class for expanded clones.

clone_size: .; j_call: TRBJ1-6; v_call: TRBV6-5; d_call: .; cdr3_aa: CASGLWGNPSPLHF; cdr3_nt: TGTGCCAGCGGGCTATGGGGAAACCCTTCACCCCTCCACTTT
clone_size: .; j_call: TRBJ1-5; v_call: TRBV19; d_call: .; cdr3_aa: CASSVDGDSNQPQHF; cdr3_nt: TGTGCCAGTAGTGTGGACGGAGATAGCAATCAGCCCCAGCATTTT
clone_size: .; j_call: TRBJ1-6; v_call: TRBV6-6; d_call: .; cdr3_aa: CASSYGQGSTPLHF; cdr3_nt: TGTGCCAGCAGTTACGGGCAGGGGTCGACACCCCTCCACTTT
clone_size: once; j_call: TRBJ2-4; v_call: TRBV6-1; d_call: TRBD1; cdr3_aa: CASRGTVKNIQYF; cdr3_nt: TGTGCCAGCAGAGGGACAGTGAAAAACATTCAGTACTTC
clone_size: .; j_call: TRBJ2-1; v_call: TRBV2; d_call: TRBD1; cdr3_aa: CASSEALGQGREQFF; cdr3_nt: TGTGCCAGCAGTGAAGCGCTGGGACAGGGGCGTGAGCAGTTCTTC
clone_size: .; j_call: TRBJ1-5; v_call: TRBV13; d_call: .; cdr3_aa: CASSSKYSNQPQHF; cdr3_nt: TGTGCCAGCAGCTCCAAGTATAGCAATCAGCCCCAGCATTTT
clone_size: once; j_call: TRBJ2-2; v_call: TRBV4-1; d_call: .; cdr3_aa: CASSQEGGGSGELFF; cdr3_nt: TGCGCCAGCAGCCAAGAAGGGGGTGGGAGCGGGGAGCTGTTTTTT
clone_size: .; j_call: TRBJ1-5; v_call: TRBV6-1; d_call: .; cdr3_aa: CASTEGPGLDQPQHF; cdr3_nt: TGTGCCAGCACCGAGGGTCCCGGGTTGGATCAGCCCCAGCATTTT
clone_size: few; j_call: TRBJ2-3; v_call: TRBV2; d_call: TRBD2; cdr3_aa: CASSNSGGAVNTQYF; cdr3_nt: TGTGCCAGCAGTAATAGCGGGGGGGCCGTAAATACGCAGTATTTT
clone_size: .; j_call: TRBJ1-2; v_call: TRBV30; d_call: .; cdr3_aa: CAWSVSGVGYTF; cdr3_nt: TGTGCCTGGAGTGTATCGGGGGTGGGCTACACCTTC
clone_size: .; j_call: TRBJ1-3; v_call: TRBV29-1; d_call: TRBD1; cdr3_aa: CSVVGPGTGSGNTIYF; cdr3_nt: TGCAGCGTTGTGGGGCCAGGGACAGGCTCTGGAAACACCATATATTTT
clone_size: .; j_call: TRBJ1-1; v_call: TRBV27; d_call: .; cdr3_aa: CASSLGPNTEAFF; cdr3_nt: TGTGCCAGCAGTTTAGGCCCGAACACTGAAGCTTTCTTT
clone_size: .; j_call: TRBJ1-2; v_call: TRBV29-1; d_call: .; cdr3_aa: CSVDTGLLYGYTF; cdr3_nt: TGCAGCGTGGACACAGGGCTGTTATATGGCTACACCTTC
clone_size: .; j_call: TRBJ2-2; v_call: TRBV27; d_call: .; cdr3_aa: CASSLSDLVARPGELFF; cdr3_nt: TGTGCCAGCAGTTTATCTGATTTGGTAGCAAGACCCGGGGAGCTGTTTTTT
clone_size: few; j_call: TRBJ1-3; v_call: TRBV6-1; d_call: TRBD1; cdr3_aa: CASSEGGRGSNTIYF; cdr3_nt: TGTGCCAGCAGTGAAGGCGGCAGGGGGAGTAACACCATATATTTT
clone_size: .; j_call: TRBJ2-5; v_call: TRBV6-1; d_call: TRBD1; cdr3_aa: CASSVSQGDPTSETQYF; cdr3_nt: TGTGCCAGCAGTGTATCCCAGGGGGACCCAACCTCCGAGACCCAGTACTTC
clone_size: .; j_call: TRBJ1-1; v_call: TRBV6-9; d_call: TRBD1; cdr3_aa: CASSYMTGEAFF; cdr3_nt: TGTGCCAGCAGCTACATGACAGGGGAAGCTTTCTTT
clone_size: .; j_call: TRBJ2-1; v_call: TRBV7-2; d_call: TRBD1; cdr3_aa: CASSPGTDPAHEQFF; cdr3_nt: TGTGCCAGCAGCCCGGGGACAGACCCCGCTCATGAGCAGTTCTTC
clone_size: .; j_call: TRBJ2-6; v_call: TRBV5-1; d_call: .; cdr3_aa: CASSLSLSGANVLTF; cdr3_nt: TGCGCCAGCAGCCTCAGCCTCTCTGGGGCCAACGTCCTGACTTTC
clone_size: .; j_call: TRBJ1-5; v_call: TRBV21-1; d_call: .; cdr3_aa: CASSGLHWYNNQPQHF; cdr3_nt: TGTGCCAGCAGCGGGCTGCACTGGTATAACAATCAGCCCCAGCATTTT
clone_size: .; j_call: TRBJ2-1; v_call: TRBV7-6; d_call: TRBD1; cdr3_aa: CASSDYRGQRYNEQFF; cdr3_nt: TGTGCCAGCAGCGATTACAGGGGGCAGAGATACAATGAGCAGTTCTTC
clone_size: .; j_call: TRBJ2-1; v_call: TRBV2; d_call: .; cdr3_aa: CASSLAEVADRYNEQFF; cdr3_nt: TGTGCCAGCAGTCTTGCTGAGGTTGCCGACCGCTACAATGAGCAGTTCTTC
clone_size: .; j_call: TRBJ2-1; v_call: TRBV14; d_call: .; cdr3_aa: CASSQSLINEQFF; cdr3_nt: TGTGCCAGCAGCCAATCTCTTATCAATGAGCAGTTCTTC
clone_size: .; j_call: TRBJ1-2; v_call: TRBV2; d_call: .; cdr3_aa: CASSESPGPVGGYTF; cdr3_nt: TGTGCCAGCAGTGAATCGCCCGGTCCCGTGGGCGGCTACACCTTC
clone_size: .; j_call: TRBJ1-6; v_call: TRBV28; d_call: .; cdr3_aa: CASSSPLGSPLHF; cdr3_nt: TGTGCCAGCAGTTCGCCCCTCGGATCACCCCTCCACTTT
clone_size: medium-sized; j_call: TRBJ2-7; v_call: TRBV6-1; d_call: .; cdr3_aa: CASSPVFRGGEQYF; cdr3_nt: TGTGCCAGCAGTCCCGTTTTCAGGGGCGGCGAGCAGTACTTC
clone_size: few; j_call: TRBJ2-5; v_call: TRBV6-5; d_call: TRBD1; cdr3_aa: CASSYSRDRGQTQYF; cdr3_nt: TGTGCCAGCAGTTACTCCCGGGACAGGGGGCAGACCCAGTACTTC
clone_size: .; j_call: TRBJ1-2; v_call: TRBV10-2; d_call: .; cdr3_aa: CASSEGGTNYGYTF; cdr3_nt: TGCGCCAGCAGTGAAGGCGGCACCAACTATGGCTACACCTTC
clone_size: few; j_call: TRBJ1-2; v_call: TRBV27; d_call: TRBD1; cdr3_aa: CASTAGTGKNYGYTF; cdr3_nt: TGTGCCAGCACCGCCGGGACAGGGAAGAACTATGGCTACACCTTC
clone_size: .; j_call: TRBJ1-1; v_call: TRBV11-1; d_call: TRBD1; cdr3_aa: CASSLPRDRGSEAFF; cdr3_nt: TGTGCCAGCAGCCTGCCCCGGGACAGGGGTTCTGAAGCTTTCTTT
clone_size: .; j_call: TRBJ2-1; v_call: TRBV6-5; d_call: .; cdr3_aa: CASSYFRGSYNEQFF; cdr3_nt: TGTGCCAGCAGTTACTTCCGGGGCTCCTACAATGAGCAGTTCTTC
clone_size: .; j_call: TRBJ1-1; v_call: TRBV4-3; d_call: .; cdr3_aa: CASSLGRGVEAFF; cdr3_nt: TGCGCCAGCAGCCTTGGCCGGGGTGTTGAAGCTTTCTTT
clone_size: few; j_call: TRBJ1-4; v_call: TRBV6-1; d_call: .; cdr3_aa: CASSGQGLNEKLFF; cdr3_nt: TGTGCCAGCTCGGGGCAGGGGTTGAATGAAAAACTGTTTTTT
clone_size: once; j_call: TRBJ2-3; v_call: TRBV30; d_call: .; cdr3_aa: CAWSGGTDTQYF; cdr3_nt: TGTGCCTGGAGTGGGGGCACAGATACGCAGTATTTT
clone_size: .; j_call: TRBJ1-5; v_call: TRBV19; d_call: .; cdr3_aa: CASSIVEISNQPQHF; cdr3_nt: TGTGCCAGTAGTATAGTTGAGATCAGCAATCAGCCCCAGCATTTT
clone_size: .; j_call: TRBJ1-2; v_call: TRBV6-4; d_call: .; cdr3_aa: CASSPDGAGYTF; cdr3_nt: TGTGCCAGCAGCCCCGACGGCGCTGGCTACACCTTC
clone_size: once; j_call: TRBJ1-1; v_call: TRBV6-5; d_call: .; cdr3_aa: CASSYGQGTTEAFF; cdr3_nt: TGTGCCAGCAGTTACGGCCAGGGTACCACTGAAGCTTTCTTT
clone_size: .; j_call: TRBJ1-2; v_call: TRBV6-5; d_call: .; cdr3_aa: CASSEGGYGYTF; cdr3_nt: TGTGCCAGCAGTGAAGGTGGATATGGCTACACCTTC
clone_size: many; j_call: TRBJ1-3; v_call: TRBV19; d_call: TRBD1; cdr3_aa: CASSSGTAGNTIYF; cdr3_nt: TGTGCCAGTAGTTCCGGGACAGCTGGAAACACCATATATTTT
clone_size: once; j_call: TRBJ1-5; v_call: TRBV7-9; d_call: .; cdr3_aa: CASSEGGPQHF; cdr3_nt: TGTGCCAGCAGCGAGGGTGGGCCCCAGCATTTT